The 15 T cell receptor beta chains below all came from one sample that was sequenced in a study of Ad26.COV2.S vaccination and SARS-CoV-2 variants. Treatment specified: 15 to 20 received Ad26.COV2.S at low or high dose, single or two shots; about 5 received placebo; per-sample allocation not given. Sampling was performed 63 days after the first vaccine or placebo injection. Profiling relied on immunoSEQ multiplex PCR, and the TCRdb table lists in-frame clones only, not all of them. The sample includes around 450,000 clones, roughly nine tenths of them seen just once. Sample: peripheral blood, taken in a trial of Ad26.COV2.S vaccine versus placebo. Receptors were obtained from a person aged 18-65 years who received the Ad26.COV2.S COVID-19 vaccine or a placebo.

This clone was counted once. V is TRBV19 and J is TRBJ2-5; D is undetermined. Germline CDR1 is LNHDA and CDR2 is SQIVND (reference sequence). The CDR3 is 13 residues long. The V end was cut by 2 bases, the J end by 5 bases, with 9 bases between. CDR3 amino acids: CASSIIVEETQYF. The CDR3 DNA is TGTGCCAGTAGTATAATCGTAGAGGAGACCCAGTACTTC.

The chain carries TRBV7-3 and TRBJ2-7; D is unclear. CDR3 length: 14 residues. V lost 5 bases, J lost 0 bases, and 11 bases lay in between. The germline CDR1 and CDR2 sequences are SGHTA and FQGTGA. CDR3 protein: CASSLDPSSYEQYF. The CDR3 nucleotides are TGTGCCAGCAGCCTGGACCCGAGCTCCTACGAGCAGTACTTC.

CDR3: CASSQEWSPSHPYF. CDR3 coding DNA: TGCGCCAGCAGCCAAGAGTGGTCTCCCTCACACCCCTACTTC. The chain is built from TRBV4-1 and TRBJ2-5, with no clear D. V shed 0 bases and J shed 14 bases, with 19 bases lying between them. There are 14 residues in the CDR3. Germline CDR1 is MGHRA and CDR2 is YSYEKL.

The chain has TRBV6-6 and TRBJ2-1; either TRBD1 or TRBD2 may supply D (5 bases each). Germline values: CDR1 MNHNY, CDR2 SVGAGI (reference sequence). The CDR3 length is 17 residues. Trimming removed 5 bases at V and 0 bases at J, with 17 bases between. CDR3 nucleotides: TGTGCCAGCAGTCATTCTCCCCGGGGCGGCTCCTACAATGAGCAGTTCTTC. Amino acids: CASSHSPRGGSYNEQFF.

The chain has TRBV13 and TRBJ1-5; D call uncertain. The CDR3 spans 16 residues. Germline assignment: CDR1 PRHDT and CDR2 FYEKMQ (reference sequence). Trimming took 5 bases from V and 9 from J, leaving 23 bases between them. This CDR3 is CASSPAPGERRGPQHF. The CDR3 DNA reads as TGTGCCAGCAGCCCAGCCCCAGGCGAGCGGCGGGGGCCCCAGCATTTT.

The chain uses TRBV23-1 and TRBJ1-4; D gene ambiguous. TRBV23-1 is known as an ORF, though its function is uncertain. This CDR3 has 17 residues. Trimming pared 6 bases from V and 0 bases from J, leaving 17 bases between. CDR3 coding DNA: TGCGCCAGCAGGACACTCGGACCCACTGCAACTAATGAAAAACTGTTTTTT. Translated, it gives CASRTLGPTATNEKLFF.

This chain links TRBV2 with TRBJ2-7, with D perhaps matching TRBD2 (5 bases). V shed 4 bases and J shed 3 bases, with 13 bases lying between them. The CDR3 length is 14 residues. CDR1 and CDR2 (germline): SNHLY, FYNNEI. CDR3 DNA sequence: TGTGCCAGCAGTGGTACTAGATCCAGCTACGAGCAGTACTTC. This gives the protein CASSGTRSSYEQYF.

The CDR3 loop reads CASSPGLASSYNEQFF. CDR3 nucleotide sequence: TGTGCCAGCAGCCCAGGACTAGCCAGCTCCTACAATGAGCAGTTCTTC. V is TRBV7-9 and J is TRBJ2-1; TRBD2 matches at 8 bases. The CDR3 runs to 16 residues. Germline V lookup: CDR1 SEHNR, CDR2 FQNEAQ (reference sequence). The V segment lost 5 bases and the J segment 0 bases; nucleotides outside the gene matches: 6.

The chain employs TRBV28 and TRBJ1-5; tentative D call: TRBD1 (6 bases). The CDR3 runs 15 residues. The V gene's germline CDR1 is MDHEN and CDR2 SYDVKM. Trimming cost V 5 bases and J 3 bases, with 14 bases left between them. The CDR3 loop is CASSRLQGYNQPQHF. In DNA form, the CDR3 reads TGTGCCAGCAGTCGCCTCCAGGGGTACAATCAGCCCCAGCATTTT. Variable domain in full (rest from reference TRBV28 and TRBJ1-5): DVKVTQSSRYLVKRTGEKVFLECVQDMDHENMFWYRQDPGLGLRLIYFSYDVKMKEKGDIPEGYSVSREKKERFSLILESASTNQTSMYLCASSRLQGYNQPQHFGDGTRLSIL.

As to this clone: An end of the junction does not agree with germline; a read error may underlie this. The chain recombines TRBV7-7 with TRBJ2-2; TRBD1 matches at 10 bases. Looked up from germline, CDR1 is SSHAT and CDR2 is FNYEAQ (reference sequence). The CDR3 contains 15 residues. As DNA, the CDR3 is TGTGCTAGCAGCTTAGGGGACAGGGGCATCGGGGAGCTGTTTTTT. Protein: CASSLGDRGIGELFF. Variable domain in full (rest from reference TRBV7-7 and TRBJ2-2): GAGVSQSPRYKVTKRGQDVTLRCDPISSHATLYWYQQALGQGPEFLTYFNYEAQPDKSGLPSDRFSAERPEGSISTLTIQRTEQRDSAMYRCASSLGDRGIGELFFGEGSRLTVL.

This chain connects TRBV5-1 to TRBJ1-6, with 11 bases matching TRBD1. Germline V gene data show CDR1 as SGHRS and CDR2 as YFSETQ. Losses at the gene ends were 7 bases for V and 4 bases for J; bases not matched to a gene: 1. The CDR3 covers 14 residues. DNA of the CDR3: TGCGCCAGCGGACAGGGGGCTTATAATTCACCCCTCCACTTT. This encodes CASGQGAYNSPLHF.

The count of this clone is one. V gene TRBV5-1 combines with J gene TRBJ2-2; 9 bases agree with TRBD1. V dropped 7 bases and J dropped 4; count of bases not matched to a gene: 2. The germline V gene has CDR1 SGHRS and CDR2 YFSETQ. CDR3 size: 13 residues. The CDR3 here is CASGQGPTGELFF. The CDR3 coding sequence is TGCGCCAGCGGACAGGGGCCCACCGGGGAGCTGTTTTTT.

V and J are TRBV19 and TRBJ1-5, with unresolved D. Germline CDR1 LNHDA, CDR2 SQIVND (reference sequence). Trimming shortened V by 4 bases and J by 0 bases, and 10 bases separated the two germline ends. The CDR3 is made up of 15 amino acids. This CDR3 is CASSNAGYSNQPQHF. CDR3 in DNA: TGTGCCAGTAGTAACGCCGGATATAGCAATCAGCCCCAGCATTTT.

In this sample, this clone turned up a few times. The genes are TRBV4-2 and TRBJ2-3; D not resolved. CDR1 LGHNA and CDR2 YNFKEQ come from the germline V gene. Trimming shortened V by 0 bases and J by 4 bases, and 8 bases separated the two germline ends. CDR3 length: 14 amino acids. The CDR3 sequence: CASSQDSTADTQYF. CDR3 coding DNA: TGTGCCAGCAGCCAAGATTCGACCGCAGATACGCAGTATTTT.

The V and J genes are TRBV6-4 and TRBJ2-2, with a possible D match to TRBD2 (6 bases). Deletions cut 6 bases from V and 8 bases from J, with 19 bases between. The CDR3 is 15 residues long. Looked up from germline, CDR1 is MRHNA and CDR2 is SNTAGT. The CDR3 region is CASRALEGLPGELFF. CDR3 in DNA: TGTGCCAGCAGGGCCCTGGAGGGCCTACCGGGGGAGCTGTTTTTT.